The 28 T cell receptor delta chains given below trace back to one sample, sequenced in a study of gammadelta T cells in human blood (TCRdb year 2020). Receptor libraries were prepared by RT-PCR. Sequencing was carried out with an Illumina MiSeq. The public reads were reprocessed by TCRdb using CATT, and rows of matching DNA were later combined. The table for this sample lists 290 or so delta-chain clones; 45% of them were counted only once. The ten top clones hold around 94% of the sample. The specimen was non-Vgamma9Vdelta2 gamma-delta T cells from cord blood. The receptors were sampled from a newborn.

On this clone: A far larger clone is only one base removed, so a read error is likely. This chain links TRDV1 with TRDJ1, with unresolved D. This CDR3 comprises 13 residues. Germline CDR1 reads TSWWSYY; CDR2 reads QGS. Here the CDR3 DNA reads TGTGCTCTTGGGGAACGCACCGCAGGAAAACGCATCTTT. Residues: CALGERTAGKRIF.

This clone occurred once. TCRdb lists the protein of a much larger clone for this DNA, which differs at residue 3, so this is likely a read error; the protein given here is translated from the DNA itself. The rearrangement joins TRAV38-2/DV8 to TRDJ1; 9 bases match TRDD3. The ends lost 9 bases at V and 3 bases at J; junction bases unmatched: 21. This CDR3 region has 18 residues. The V gene's germline CDR1 is TSESDYY and CDR2 QEAYKQQN. CDR3 residues: CACQSPRGYAGMADKLIF. CDR3 in DNA: TGTGCTTGTCAGTCCCCTCGGGGATACGCGGGGATGGCCGATAAACTCATCTTT.

Worth noting for this clone: The protein that TCRdb holds for this DNA derives from a much larger clone and differs from the translated DNA at residue 9, which likely indicates a read error; the protein shown here is translated from the DNA. The rearrangement links TRDV1 to TRDJ1, with 9 bases that match TRDD3. This CDR3 spans 23 amino acids. V lost 3 bases and J lost 1; bases outside the gene matches: 27. The germline gives CDR1 TSWWSYY, CDR2 QGS. The CDR3 here is CALGDPGGCTAGGWIVGTDKLIF. As DNA, the CDR3 is TGTGCTCTTGGGGACCCCGGCGGATGTACTGCTGGGGGATGGATCGTTGGCACCGATAAACTCATCTTT.

A word on this clone: This probably arose from a read error, given a far larger clone one base away. Other DNA sequences in the same sample also yield this CDR3. This chain uses TRDV3 with TRDJ1, with TRDD3 matching 7 bases. The CDR3 totals 15 residues. CDR1 is TVYSNPD, CDR2 GDNSRS, per germline (reference sequence). Trimming cost V 1 base and J 0 bases; bases outside gene matches: 8. The CDR3 loop reads CAFNPPGDYTDKLIF. The CDR3 coding sequence is TGTGCCTTTAATCCTCCGGGGGATTACACCGATAAACTCATCTTT. The whole variable domain, remainder taken from reference TRDV3 and TRDJ1, is CDKVTQSSPDQTVASGSEVVLLCTYDTVYSNPDLFWYRIRPDYSFQFVFYGDNSRSEGADFTQGRFSVKHILTQKAFHLVISPVRTEDSATYYCAFNPPGDYTDKLIFGKGTRVTVEP.

To note about this clone: Given a far larger clone just one base away, this is likely a sequencing read error. This CDR3 is also generated by other DNA sequences in the sample. This rearrangement joins TRDV1 to TRDJ3; D is perhaps TRDD2 (7 bases). CDR3 length equals 21 residues. Germline assignment: CDR1 TSWWSYY and CDR2 QGS. With 3 bases removed from V and 2 bases from J, the gap between germline ends came to 23 bases. CDR3 in DNA: TGTGCTCTTGGGGACCATTCCTACGTGAAGGGGATTCCCTGGGACACCCGACAGATGTTTTTC. This codes for CALGDHSYVKGIPWDTRQMFF.

This clone was recorded only once. Only one base separates this from a far larger clonotype, so it likely reflects a read error. Other nucleotide sequences from this sample produce the same CDR3. The chain has TRDV1 and TRDJ1, with D possibly being TRDD3 (6 bases). The V end was cut by 2 bases, the J end by 1 base, with 11 bases between. Germline values: CDR1 TSWWSYY, CDR2 QGS. This CDR3 has 15 amino acids. CDR3 region: CALGEGRGSTDKLIF. For the CDR3, the DNA is TGTGCTCTTGGGGAAGGTCGGGGGAGCACCGATAAACTCATCTTT.

To note about this clone: The mismatch at residue 16 between this DNA's translation and the TCRdb protein of a much larger clone likely reflects a read error; the protein shown is translated from the DNA. The chain has TRDV1 and TRDJ1, with TRDD3 matching over 9 bases. The ends lost 3 bases at V and 1 base at J; junction bases unmatched: 27. CDR3 size: 23 residues. Germline assignment: CDR1 TSWWSYY and CDR2 QGS. The CDR3 sequence is CALGDPGGGTAGGWIIGTDKLIF. CDR3 nucleotides: TGTGCTCTTGGGGACCCCGGCGGAGGTACTGCTGGGGGATGGATCATTGGCACCGATAAACTCATCTTT.

Concerning this clone itself: The protein given by TCRdb reflects a much larger clone and differs at residue 13 from this DNA's translation, likely from a read error; the protein shown is the DNA's translation. V gene TRDV1 combines with J gene TRDJ1, with D possibly TRDD3 on 6 matching bases. CDR3 size: 23 residues. V gave up 3 bases and J gave up 1 base, with 36 bases separating them. The V gene's germline CDR1 is TSWWSYY and CDR2 QGS. The CDR3 region is CALGDPGGGTAGVWIVGTDKLIF. The CDR3 DNA follows: TGTGCTCTTGGGGACCCCGGCGGAGGTACTGCTGGGGTATGGATCGTTGGCACCGATAAACTCATCTTT.

In its sample, this clone was seen a few times. A single base is all that separates this from a far larger clone, so a read error is likely. The identical CDR3 is also encoded by other nucleotide sequences in the sample. The chain has TRDV3 and TRDJ1; TRDD3 agrees at 12 bases. Germline CDR1 reads TVYSNPD; CDR2 reads GDNSRS (reference sequence). The CDR3 runs 22 residues. V lost 3 bases and J lost 0; bases outside the gene matches: 26. As DNA, the CDR3 is TGTGCCTTAGCCTTCCCTCAACCACCAAACGTACTGGGGGATACAAACACCGATAAACTCATCTTT. This gives the protein CALAFPQPPNVLGDTNTDKLIF.

This clone appeared a few times. TCRdb has a much larger clone's protein, which differs at residue 12 from the translation of this DNA, likely because of a read error; what is shown is the protein translated from the DNA. The V and J genes are TRDV1 and TRDJ3; 7 bases align to TRDD2. J lost 2 bases, V lost 3 bases, and 16 bases had no gene match. CDR1 and CDR2 (germline): TSWWSYY, QGS. This CDR3 region has 21 residues. The CDR3 DNA is TGTGCTCTTGGGGACCATTCCTACGTGAAGGGGGTACCCTGGGACACCCGACAGATGTTTTTC. It codes for CALGDHSYVKGVPWDTRQMFF.

There are a few counts of this clone. A far larger clone is one base from this, pointing to a likely read error. The V call is TRAV38-2/DV8, the J call TRDJ1, with TRDD3 matching over 9 bases. This CDR3 spans 18 amino acids. J lost 3 bases, V lost 7 bases, and 19 bases had no gene match. The germline gives CDR1 TSESDYY, CDR2 QEAYKQQN. The CDR3 sequence: CAYQSHRGYAGMADKLIF. In DNA, the CDR3 is TGTGCTTATCAGTCCCATCGGGGATACGCGGGGATGGCCGATAAACTCATCTTT.

About this clone itself: A far larger clone is one base from this, pointing to a likely read error. Distinct nucleotide sequences in the sample also encode this CDR3. J is TRDJ2 and V is TRDV2; TRDD3 matches 13 bases. Germline V lookup: CDR1 GEAIGNYY, CDR2 EKD. The CDR3 spans 17 residues. Germline trimming cut 4 bases from V and 5 bases from J; bases unmatched to any gene: 9. CDR3 DNA: TGTGCCTGTGATTCTTTACTGGGGGATACGGGCACAGCACAACTCTTCTTT. Amino acid sequence: CACDSLLGDTGTAQLFF.

In the case of this clone: This DNA's translation and the protein TCRdb lists, from a much larger clone, do not match at residue 4, likely due to a read error; the protein shown is translated from the DNA. V is TRDV3 and J is TRDJ1; 7 positions match TRDD3. The ends lost 2 bases at V and 0 bases at J; junction bases unmatched: 9. There are 15 residues in the CDR3. Germline V gene lookup returns CDR1 TVYSNPD and CDR2 GDNSRS (reference sequence). The CDR3 reads CAFDPPGDYTDKLIF. The CDR3 DNA sequence: TGTGCCTTTGATCCCCCGGGGGATTACACCGATAAACTCATCTTT.

Notes on this clone: This likely reflects a read error, since a far larger clone is one base away. The identical CDR3 is also encoded by other nucleotide sequences in the sample. V usage is TRDV3 and J usage is TRDJ1; 13 bases fit TRDD3. Per germline, CDR1 TVYSNPD and CDR2 GDNSRS (reference sequence). V trimming: 3 bases; J trimming: 0 bases; junction bases outside the gene matches: 25. The CDR3 covers 22 residues. The CDR3 reads CALAFPQPPNVLGDTNTDKLIF. Written as DNA, the CDR3 is TGTGCCTTAGCCTTCCCTCAACCTCCAAACGTACTGGGGGATACGAACACCGATAAACTCATCTTT.

There are a few counts of this clone. A far larger clone is a single base away, which makes a read error likely. The chain couples TRDV3 to TRDJ1, with 12 bases lining up with TRDD3. Per germline, CDR1 TVYSNPD and CDR2 GDNSRS (reference sequence). This CDR3 has 22 residues. V dropped 3 bases and J dropped 0; count of bases not matched to a gene: 26. Written as DNA, the CDR3 is TGTGCCTTAGCCTTCCCTCAACCTCAAAACGTACTGGGGGATACAAACACCGATAAACTCATCTTT. This sequence encodes CALAFPQPQNVLGDTNTDKLIF.

To note about this clone: A far larger clone is one base from this, pointing to a likely read error. This specimen includes other DNA sequences encoding the same CDR3. The genes are TRDV3 and TRDJ1, with 12 bases identical to TRDD3. The germline V gene has CDR1 TVYSNPD and CDR2 GDNSRS (reference sequence). Unmatched junction bases numbered 26, after V lost 3 bases and J lost 0 bases. CDR3 length equals 22 residues. CDR3 in DNA: TGTGCCTTAGCCTTCCCTCAACCGCCAAACGTACTGGGGGATACAAACACCGATAAACTCATCTTT. Its protein product is CALAFPQPPNVLGDTNTDKLIF.

Turning to this clone: A read error is likely here: a far larger clone is one base away. Other DNA sequences within the sample encode an identical CDR3. The rearrangement links TRDV1 to TRDJ3; weak D call: TRDD2 (7 bases). The CDR3 is 21 residues long. The germline CDR1 and CDR2 sequences are TSWWSYY and QGS. The V end was cut by 3 bases, the J end by 2 bases, with 23 bases between. The CDR3 here is CALGDHSYVKGIPWDTRQMFF. CDR3 sequence (DNA): TGTGCTCTTGGGGACCATTCCTACGTGAAGGGGATCCCCTGGGACACCCGACAGATGTTTTTC.

A word on this clone: Translating this DNA gives a protein that differs at residue 9 from the TCRdb one, which belongs to a much larger clone; a read error is likely, and the protein shown is this translation. The chain has TRDV3 and TRDJ1, with 7 bases matching TRDD3. Looked up from germline, CDR1 is TVYSNPD and CDR2 is GDNSRS (reference sequence). The V segment lost 1 base and the J segment 0 bases; nucleotides outside the gene matches: 8. The CDR3 runs 15 residues. CDR3: CAFNPPGDHTDKLIF. The CDR3 nucleotides are TGTGCCTTTAATCCCCCGGGGGATCACACCGATAAACTCATCTTT.

A word on this clone: TCRdb's entry gives the protein of a much larger clone, which mismatches this DNA's translation at residue 12, likely from a read error; the protein reported here is translated from the DNA. This sequence joins TRDV3 and TRDJ1, with 9 bases fitting TRDD3. This CDR3 contains 17 residues. Germline V CDR1 and CDR2: TVYSNPD, GDNSRS (reference sequence). V trimming: 4 bases; J trimming: 5 bases; junction bases outside the gene matches: 20. CDR3 residues: CASHLPYVLGERDKLIF. DNA for the CDR3: TGTGCCTCCCATCTTCCCTACGTACTGGGGGAAAGAGATAAACTCATCTTT.

This clone came up a few times. The mismatch at residue 5 between this DNA's translation and the TCRdb protein of a much larger clone likely reflects a read error; the protein shown is translated from the DNA. This chain links TRDV1 with TRDJ3, with TRDD3 as a possible D gene (8 bases). The germline gives CDR1 TSWWSYY, CDR2 QGS. The V and J ends lost 5 bases and 2 bases respectively, with 25 bases between them. The CDR3 has 21 residues. This CDR3 is CALGHHSYVKGIPWDTRQMFF. Written as DNA, the CDR3 is TGTGCTCTTGGGCACCATTCCTACGTGAAGGGGATACCCTGGGACACCCGACAGATGTTTTTC.

A remark on this clone: Translating this DNA gives a protein that differs at residue 4 from the TCRdb one, which belongs to a much larger clone; a read error is likely, and the protein shown is this translation. V gene TRDV3 combines with J gene TRDJ1; 7 bases fit TRDD3. Trimming took 0 bases from V and 0 from J; bases not matched to a gene: 7. This CDR3 is 15 amino acids long. Germline-derived CDR1 and CDR2 are TVYSNPD and GDNSRS (reference sequence). The DNA for the CDR3 is TGTGCCTTTAGTCCCCCGGGGGATTACACCGATAAACTCATCTTT. Translated: CAFSPPGDYTDKLIF.

Only a few counts were recorded for this clone. A far larger clone is just one base off, so this is likely a read error. Other DNA sequences in this sample translate to the same CDR3. J is TRDJ2 and V is TRDV2; TRDD3 aligns across 13 bases. Germline V lookup: CDR1 GEAIGNYY, CDR2 EKD. There are 17 residues in the CDR3. J was trimmed by 4 bases and V by 4 bases; bases with no gene match: 8. The CDR3 spells CACDSLLGDTGTAQLFF. Here the CDR3 DNA reads TGTGCCTGTGATTCGTTACTGGGGGATACGGGGACAGCACAACTCTTCTTT.

With respect to this clone: This likely stems from a read error, as it lies one base from a far larger clone. Distinct nucleotide sequences in the sample also encode this CDR3. The chain links TRDV3 to TRDJ1; the D gene could be TRDD2 or TRDD3 (5 bases each). Germline V gene lookup returns CDR1 TVYSNPD and CDR2 GDNSRS (reference sequence). V was cut by 4 bases and J by 4 bases, with 28 bases left in between. The CDR3 consists of 17 residues. The CDR3: CASHLPYVLGESDKLIF. In DNA form, the CDR3 reads TGTGCCTCCCATCTTCCCTACGTACTTGGGGAAAGCGATAAACTCATCTTT.

Note on this clone: TCRdb assigns this DNA the protein of a much larger clone, which departs from its translation at residue 12; this likely reflects a read error, and the protein shown comes from translating the DNA. This sequence joins TRAV38-2/DV8 and TRDJ1, with 9 bases identical to TRDD3. The length of the CDR3 is 18 residues. Looked up from germline, CDR1 is TSESDYY and CDR2 is QEAYKQQN. With V trimmed by 7 bases and J by 3 bases, 19 bases remained unmatched. CDR3 sequence: CAYQSPRGYAGIADKLIF. The CDR3 nucleotides are TGTGCTTATCAGTCCCCTCGGGGATACGCGGGGATAGCCGATAAACTCATCTTT.

On this clone itself: This sequence is one base from a far larger clone and is likely a read error. The sample has other DNA sequences that encode this CDR3 too. This chain uses TRDV1 with TRDJ1; 8 bases are a match to TRDD3. With 3 bases clipped from V and 0 bases from J, the junction kept 30 bases outside the gene matches. The germline V gene has CDR1 TSWWSYY and CDR2 QGS. The CDR3 loop spans 24 amino acids. The CDR3: CALGEGSQPRGDICKKGDTDKLIF. The CDR3 nucleotides are TGTGCTCTTGGGGAGGGTTCCCAGCCCCGGGGGGATATATGTAAAAAGGGGGACACCGATAAACTCATCTTT.

About this clone itself: A read error is likely here: a far larger clone is one base away. The chain joins TRDV1 to TRDJ1; 8 bases agree with TRDD3. The trim removed 2 bases at V and 0 bases at J, leaving 29 bases unmatched. CDR1 is TSWWSYY and CDR2 is QGS in the germline V gene. The CDR3 extends over 24 amino acids. In nucleotides, the CDR3 is TGTGCTCTTGGGGAAGGTTCCCAGACCCGGGGGGATATATGTAAAAAGGGGGACACCGATAAACTCATCTTT. It yields the protein CALGEGSQTRGDICKKGDTDKLIF.

As to this clone: TCRdb attributes to this sequence the protein of a much larger clone, which differs from the DNA translation at residue 10; a read error is likely, and the protein displayed is translated from the DNA. V usage is TRDV3 and J usage is TRDJ1; 7 nucleotides agree with TRDD3. Trimming cost V 1 base and J 3 bases; bases outside gene matches: 11. The CDR3 length is 15 residues. Per the germline V gene, CDR1 is TVYSNPD and CDR2 is GDNSRS (reference sequence). The CDR3 is CAFNPPGDYADKLIF. CDR3 DNA: TGTGCCTTTAATCCCCCGGGGGATTACGCCGATAAACTCATCTTT.

As regards this clone: TCRdb shows a much larger clone's protein in place of this DNA's translation, and the two differ at residues 4 and 9, likely through a read error; the protein shown is translated from the DNA. The chain has TRDV1 and TRDJ1; perhaps TRDD3 as D (5 bases). This CDR3 comprises 15 residues. Germline-derived CDR1 and CDR2 are TSWWSYY and QGS. The CDR3 sequence: CALVEGRGGTDKLIF. The CDR3 coding sequence is TGTGCTCTTGTGGAAGGTCGGGGAGGCACCGATAAACTCATCTTT.